The present T cell receptor beta chain was sequenced within a study of blood T cells in healthy people across ages. A second PCR, run for 7 to 11 cycles, used a sample-barcoded 5' primer plus a J-beta primer mix. Every cDNA molecule bore a tag from a template-switch adaptor containing 12 random nucleotides. TCRdb reanalysed the 5' RACE reads using MiXCR and keeps one entry per CDR3 protein. The sample yields 550,000 to 650,000 distinct CDR3 sequences, roughly a quarter seen once. Germline CDR1 and CDR2: SGHTA and FQGNSA. The CDR3 is made up of 15 amino acids. This same sample was also taken into another study, of T cells of mothers and their children. According to that study: Samples were provided by three healthy Caucasian mothers and their six children.

Sequenced material: blood. The TCR comes from a boy aged 2 to 10 in good health. The rearrangement uses TRBV7-2 and TRBJ2-5; weak D call: TRBD2 (5 bases). TRBJ2-7 matches the DNA end more closely, so the J call is doubtful. The CDR3 region has the DNA TGTGCCAGCAGTCCATGGAGCGGCGTCTCCTACGAGCAGTACTTC. Translating it yields CASSPWSGVSYEQYF.